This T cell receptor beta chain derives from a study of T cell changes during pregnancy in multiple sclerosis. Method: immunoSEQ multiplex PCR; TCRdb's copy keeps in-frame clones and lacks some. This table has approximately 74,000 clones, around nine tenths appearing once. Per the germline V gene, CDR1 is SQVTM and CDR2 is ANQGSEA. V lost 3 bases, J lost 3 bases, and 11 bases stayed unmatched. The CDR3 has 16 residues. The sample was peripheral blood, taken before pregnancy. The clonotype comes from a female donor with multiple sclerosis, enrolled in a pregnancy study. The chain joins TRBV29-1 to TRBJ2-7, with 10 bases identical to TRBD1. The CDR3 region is CSVEGQGLSNDYEQYF. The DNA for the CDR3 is TGCAGCGTTGAGGGACAGGGGCTATCCAACGACTACGAGCAGTACTTC.